This entry features one T cell receptor beta chain sequence. Its matching antigen is unknown. Using immunoSEQ multiplex PCR, the repertoire was profiled, and TCRdb retains in-frame clones only, with some absent. Of 3,500 to 4,000 clones in the sample, over 80% were seen once. These data are taken from a study of T cells and Merkel cell carcinoma outcomes. Germline loops: CDR1 LNHDA, CDR2 SQIVND (reference sequence). The CDR3 contains 13 residues. V was clipped by 5 bases and J by 6 bases, with 13 bases between them. Overall study findings and caveats: Repertoire plus T-cell density reportedly predicted Merkel cell carcinoma outcomes.

The origin of this receptor is a human donor with Merkel cell carcinoma. V usage is TRBV19 and J usage is TRBJ1-1; no firm D call. Material for sequencing was tumor tissue from Merkel cell carcinoma. The CDR3 here is CASSSARGAEAFF. The CDR3 region has the DNA TGTGCCAGTAGTTCCGCCAGAGGCGCTGAAGCTTTCTTT.